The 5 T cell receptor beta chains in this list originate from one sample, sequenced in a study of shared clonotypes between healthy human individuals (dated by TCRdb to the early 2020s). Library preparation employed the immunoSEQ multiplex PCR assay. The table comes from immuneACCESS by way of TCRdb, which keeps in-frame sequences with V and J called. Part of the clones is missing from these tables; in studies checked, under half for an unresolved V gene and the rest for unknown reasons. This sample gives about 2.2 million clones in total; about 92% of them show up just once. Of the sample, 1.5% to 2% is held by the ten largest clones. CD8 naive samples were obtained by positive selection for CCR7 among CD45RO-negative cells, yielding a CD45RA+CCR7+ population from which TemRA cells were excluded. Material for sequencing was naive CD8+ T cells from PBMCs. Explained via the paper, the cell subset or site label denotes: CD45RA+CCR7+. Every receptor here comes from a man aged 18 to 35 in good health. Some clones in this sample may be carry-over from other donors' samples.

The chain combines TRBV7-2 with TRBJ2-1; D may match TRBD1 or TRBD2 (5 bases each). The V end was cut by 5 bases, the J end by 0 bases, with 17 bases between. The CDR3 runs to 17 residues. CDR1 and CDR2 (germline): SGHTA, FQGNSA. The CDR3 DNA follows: TGTGCCAGCAGCCCACTCCCCCGGGACGACTCCTACAATGAGCAGTTCTTC. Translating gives CASSPLPRDDSYNEQFF.

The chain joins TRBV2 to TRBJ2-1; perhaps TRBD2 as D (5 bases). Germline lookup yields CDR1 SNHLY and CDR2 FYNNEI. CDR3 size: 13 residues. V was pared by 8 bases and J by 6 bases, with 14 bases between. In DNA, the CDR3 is TGTGCCAGCCGCGCGGGCGGATCCAATGAGCAGTTCTTC. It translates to CASRAGGSNEQFF. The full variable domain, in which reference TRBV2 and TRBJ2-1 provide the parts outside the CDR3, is EPEVTQTPSHQVTQMGQEVILRCVPISNHLYFYWYRQILGQKVEFLVSFYNNEISEKSEIFDDQFSVERPDGSNFTLKIRSTKLEDSAMYFCASRAGGSNEQFFGPGTRLTVL.

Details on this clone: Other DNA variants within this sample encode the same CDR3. CDR3 sequence reads: CASSIVGVSYEQYF. The CDR3, as DNA: TGTGCCAGTAGTATAGTAGGGGTTTCCTACGAGCAGTACTTC. The V gene is TRBV19, the J gene TRBJ2-7, with D possibly TRBD1 on 5 matching bases. From germline, CDR1 is LNHDA and CDR2 SQIVND (reference sequence). Trimming pared 1 base from V and 1 base from J, leaving 8 bases between. The CDR3 spans 14 residues.

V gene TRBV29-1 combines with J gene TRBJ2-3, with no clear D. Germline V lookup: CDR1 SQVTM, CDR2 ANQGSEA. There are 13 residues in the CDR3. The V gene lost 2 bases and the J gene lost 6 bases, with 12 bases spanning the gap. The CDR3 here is CSVELLGRDTQYF. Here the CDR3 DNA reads TGCAGCGTTGAATTGTTAGGTAGGGATACGCAGTATTTT.

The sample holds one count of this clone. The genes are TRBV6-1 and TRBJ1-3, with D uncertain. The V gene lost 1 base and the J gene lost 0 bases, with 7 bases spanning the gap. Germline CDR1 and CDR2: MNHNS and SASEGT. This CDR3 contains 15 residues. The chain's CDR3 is CASSEEESSGNTIYF. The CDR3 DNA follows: TGTGCCAGCAGTGAAGAGGAGAGCTCTGGAAACACCATATATTTT.